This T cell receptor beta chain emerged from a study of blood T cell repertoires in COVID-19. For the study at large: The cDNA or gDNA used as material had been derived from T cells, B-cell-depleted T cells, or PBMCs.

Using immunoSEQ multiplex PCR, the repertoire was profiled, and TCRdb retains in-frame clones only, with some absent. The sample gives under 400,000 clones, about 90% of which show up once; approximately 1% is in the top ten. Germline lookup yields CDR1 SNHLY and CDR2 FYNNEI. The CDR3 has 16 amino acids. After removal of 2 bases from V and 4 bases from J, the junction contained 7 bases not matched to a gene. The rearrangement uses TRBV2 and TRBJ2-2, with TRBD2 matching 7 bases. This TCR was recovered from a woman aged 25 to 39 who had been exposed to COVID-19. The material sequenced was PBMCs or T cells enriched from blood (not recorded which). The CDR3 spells CASSELAGAGTGELFF. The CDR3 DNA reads TGTGCCAGCAGTGAATTGGCGGGAGCGGGCACCGGGGAGCTGTTTTTT.